This is a list of T cell receptor beta chains from one sample in a study of cytomegalovirus exposure and HLA in healthy donors. Sequenced by immunoSEQ multiplex PCR; TCRdb stores in-frame clones only, minus some. The sample records roughly 150,000 clones, about 80% being singletons. The sequenced sample consisted of PBMCs. These receptors were collected from a man aged 35-49 years in good health and CMV-seronegative. The conserved cysteine and the conserved F or W are not part of the CDR3 here. The D gene is left open where the match is weak.

v_gene | d_gene | CDR3aa
TRBV10-3 | TRBD2 | AISDLAGAYNEQF
TRBV9 | - | ASSRAIYNEQF
TRBV4-1 | - | ASSQTGLNEKLF
TRBV5-1 | TRBD2 | ASSRFSGSADEQY
TRBV5-1 | - | ASSPPAGATDTQY
TRBV7-9 | TRBD1 | ASSPRGTGVLYEQY
TRBV28 | TRBD1 | ASSLPRDRAPYEQY
TRBV18 | TRBD1 | ASSLDRVVEKLF
TRBV7-2 | TRBD2 | ASSLVVTSTKETQY
TRBV6-6 | TRBD1 | ASRGQGAQNTEAF
TRBV7-9 | TRBD2 | ASRRLAGGPGTDTQY
TRBV28 | TRBD1 | ASSLGQTYEQY
TRBV6-4 | - | ASSDGGHGYT
TRBV14 | TRBD2 | ASSGGTSGIVGANVLT
TRBV28 | - | ASSRKGVRGEKLF
TRBV5-4 | TRBD2 | ASSLGAGGEGANVLT
TRBV9 | - | ASSVVAPGDEKLF
TRBV5-6 | TRBD2 | ASSFGLAGLQGTQY
TRBV28 | TRBD1 | ASRQTGGDEQF
TRBV5-4 | TRBD2 | ASSLEWTSGRDEQF
TRBV7-2 | TRBD2 | ASSLVSGRETQY
TRBV28 | - | ASSLGGSEKLF
TRBV2 | TRBD1 | ASSETGVNEKLF
TRBV20-1 | TRBD1 | SAATGSEAF
TRBV5-1 | - | ASSSGVQGGGRAF
TRBV19 | TRBD1 | ASSPGTGWNIQY
TRBV6-6 | - | ASSYSSARTGELF
TRBV28 | - | ASSLRGSQPQH